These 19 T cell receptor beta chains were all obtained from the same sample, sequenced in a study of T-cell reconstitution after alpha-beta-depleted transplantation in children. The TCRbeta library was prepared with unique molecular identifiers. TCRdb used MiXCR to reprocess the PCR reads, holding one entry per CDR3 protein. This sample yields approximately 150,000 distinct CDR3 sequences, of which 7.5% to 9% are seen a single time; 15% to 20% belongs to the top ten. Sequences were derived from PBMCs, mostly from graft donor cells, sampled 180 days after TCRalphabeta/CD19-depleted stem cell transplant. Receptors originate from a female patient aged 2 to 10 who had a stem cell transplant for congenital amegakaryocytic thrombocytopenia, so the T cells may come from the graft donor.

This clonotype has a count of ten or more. In DNA, the CDR3 is TGTGCCAGCAGCCTCCTAAGCCCCTATGGCTACACCTTC. Its translation: CASSLLSPYGYTF. The V call is TRBV7-9, the J call TRBJ1-2, with unresolved D. Looked up from germline, CDR1 is SEHNR and CDR2 is FQNEAQ (reference sequence). This CDR3 comprises 13 residues. V was trimmed by 5 bases and J by 4 bases, leaving 11 bases between them.

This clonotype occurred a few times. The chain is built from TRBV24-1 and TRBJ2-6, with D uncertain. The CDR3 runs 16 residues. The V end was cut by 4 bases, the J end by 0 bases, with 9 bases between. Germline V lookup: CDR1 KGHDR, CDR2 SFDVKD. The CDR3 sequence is CATSDRKSSGANVLTF. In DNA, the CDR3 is TGTGCCACCAGTGACCGCAAATCCTCTGGGGCCAACGTCCTGACTTTC.

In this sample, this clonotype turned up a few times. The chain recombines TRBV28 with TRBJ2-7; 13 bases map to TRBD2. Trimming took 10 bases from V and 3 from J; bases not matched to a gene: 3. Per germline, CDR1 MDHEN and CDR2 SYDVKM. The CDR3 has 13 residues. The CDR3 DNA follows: TGTGCCACCAGACTAGCGGGAGGCTACGAGCAGTACTTC. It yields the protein CATRLAGGYEQYF.

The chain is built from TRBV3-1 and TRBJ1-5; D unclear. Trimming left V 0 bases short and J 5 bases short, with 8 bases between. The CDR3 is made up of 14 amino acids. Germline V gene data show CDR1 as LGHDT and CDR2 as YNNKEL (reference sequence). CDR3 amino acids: CASSQDLGYQPQHF. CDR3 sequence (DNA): TGTGCCAGCAGCCAAGATTTGGGGTATCAGCCCCAGCATTTT.

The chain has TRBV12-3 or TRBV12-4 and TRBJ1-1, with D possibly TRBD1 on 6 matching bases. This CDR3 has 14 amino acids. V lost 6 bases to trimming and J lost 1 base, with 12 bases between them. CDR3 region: CASSAGHQNTEAFF. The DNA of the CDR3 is TGTGCCAGCAGCGCGGGACACCAGAACACTGAAGCTTTCTTT.

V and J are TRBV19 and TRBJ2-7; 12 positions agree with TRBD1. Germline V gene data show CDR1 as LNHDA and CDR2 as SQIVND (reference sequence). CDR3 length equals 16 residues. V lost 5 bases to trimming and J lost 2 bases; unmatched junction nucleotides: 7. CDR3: CASSDPGQGAAYEQYF. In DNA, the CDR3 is TGTGCCAGTAGTGACCCGGGACAGGGGGCCGCCTACGAGCAGTACTTC.

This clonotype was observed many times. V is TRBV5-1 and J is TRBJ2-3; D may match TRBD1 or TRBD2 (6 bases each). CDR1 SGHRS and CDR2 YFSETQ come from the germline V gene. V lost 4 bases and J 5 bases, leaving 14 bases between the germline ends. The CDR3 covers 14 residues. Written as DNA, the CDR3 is TGCGCCAGCAGCCCAGGGGAGGCGGGAGATACGCAGTATTTT. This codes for CASSPGEAGDTQYF.

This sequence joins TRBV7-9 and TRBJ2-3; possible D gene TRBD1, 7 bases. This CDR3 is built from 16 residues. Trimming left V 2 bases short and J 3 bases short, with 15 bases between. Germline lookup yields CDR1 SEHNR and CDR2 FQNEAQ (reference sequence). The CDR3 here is CASSLISQGGTDTQYF. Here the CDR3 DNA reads TGTGCCAGCAGCTTAATTTCGCAGGGGGGAACAGATACGCAGTATTTT.

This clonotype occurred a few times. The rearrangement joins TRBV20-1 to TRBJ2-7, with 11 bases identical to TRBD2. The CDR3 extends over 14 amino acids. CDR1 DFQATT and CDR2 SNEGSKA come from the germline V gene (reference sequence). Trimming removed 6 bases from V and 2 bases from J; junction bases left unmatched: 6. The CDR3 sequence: CSAELAGGPYEQYF. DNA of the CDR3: TGCAGTGCGGAATTAGCGGGGGGGCCCTACGAGCAGTACTTC.

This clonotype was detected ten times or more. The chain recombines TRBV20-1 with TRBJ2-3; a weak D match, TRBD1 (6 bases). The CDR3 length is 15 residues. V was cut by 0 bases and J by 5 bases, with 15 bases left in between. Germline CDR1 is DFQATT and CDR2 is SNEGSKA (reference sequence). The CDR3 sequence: CSARDRQVKVDTQYF. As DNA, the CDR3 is TGCAGTGCTAGAGATCGACAGGTGAAAGTAGATACGCAGTATTTT.

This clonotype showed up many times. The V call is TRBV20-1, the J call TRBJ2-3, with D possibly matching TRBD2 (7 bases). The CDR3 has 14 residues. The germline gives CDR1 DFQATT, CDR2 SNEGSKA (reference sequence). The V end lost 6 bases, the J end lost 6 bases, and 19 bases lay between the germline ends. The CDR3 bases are TGCAGTGCGAAACAGGGACTACTCTCCGATACGCAGTATTTT. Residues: CSAKQGLLSDTQYF.

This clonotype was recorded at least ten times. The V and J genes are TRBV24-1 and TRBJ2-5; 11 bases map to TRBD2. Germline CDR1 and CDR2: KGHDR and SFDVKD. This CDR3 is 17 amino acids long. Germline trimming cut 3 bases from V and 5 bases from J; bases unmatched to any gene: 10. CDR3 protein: CATSDRTSGSSWETQYF. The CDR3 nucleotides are TGTGCCACCAGTGATAGAACTAGCGGGAGTTCTTGGGAGACCCAGTACTTC.

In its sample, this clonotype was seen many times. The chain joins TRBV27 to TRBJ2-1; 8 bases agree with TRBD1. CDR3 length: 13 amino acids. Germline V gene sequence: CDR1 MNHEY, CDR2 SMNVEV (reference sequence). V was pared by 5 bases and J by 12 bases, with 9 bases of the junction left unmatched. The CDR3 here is CASSPVGQGLQFF. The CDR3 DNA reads TGTGCCAGCAGTCCGGTAGGACAGGGTCTGCAGTTCTTC.

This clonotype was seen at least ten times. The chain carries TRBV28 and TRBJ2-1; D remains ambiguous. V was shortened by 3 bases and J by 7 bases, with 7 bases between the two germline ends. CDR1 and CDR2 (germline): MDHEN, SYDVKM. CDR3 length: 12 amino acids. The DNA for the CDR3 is TGTGCCAGCAGTTTCTTCGAGAATGAGCAGTTCTTC. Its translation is CASSFFENEQFF.

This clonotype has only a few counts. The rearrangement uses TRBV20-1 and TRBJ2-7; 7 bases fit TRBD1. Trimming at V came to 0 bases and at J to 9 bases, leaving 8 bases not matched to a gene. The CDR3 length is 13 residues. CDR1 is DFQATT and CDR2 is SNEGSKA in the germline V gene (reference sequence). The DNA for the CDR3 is TGCAGTGCTAGAGATGCGAACAGGGGCACGCAGTACTTC. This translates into CSARDANRGTQYF.

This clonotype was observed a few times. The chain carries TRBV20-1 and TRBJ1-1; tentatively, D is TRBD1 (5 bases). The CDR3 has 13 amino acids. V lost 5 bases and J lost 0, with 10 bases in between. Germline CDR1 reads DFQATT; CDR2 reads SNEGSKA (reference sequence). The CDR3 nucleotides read TGCAGTGCTGGGGTAGGGGTGAACACTGAAGCTTTCTTT. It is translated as CSAGVGVNTEAFF.

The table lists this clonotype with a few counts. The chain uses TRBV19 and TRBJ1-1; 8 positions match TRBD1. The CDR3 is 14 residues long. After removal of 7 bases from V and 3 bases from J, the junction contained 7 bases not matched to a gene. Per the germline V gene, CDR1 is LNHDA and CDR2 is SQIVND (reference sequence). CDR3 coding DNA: TGTGCCAGTACCGACAGGGGAGGGTACACTGAAGCTTTCTTT. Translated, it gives CASTDRGGYTEAFF.

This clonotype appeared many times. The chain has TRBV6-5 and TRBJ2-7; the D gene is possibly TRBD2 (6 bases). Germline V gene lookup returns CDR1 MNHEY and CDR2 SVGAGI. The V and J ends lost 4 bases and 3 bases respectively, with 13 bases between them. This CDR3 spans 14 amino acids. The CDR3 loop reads CASSFLGGDYEQYF. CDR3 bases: TGTGCCAGCAGTTTCCTCGGAGGGGACTACGAGCAGTACTTC.

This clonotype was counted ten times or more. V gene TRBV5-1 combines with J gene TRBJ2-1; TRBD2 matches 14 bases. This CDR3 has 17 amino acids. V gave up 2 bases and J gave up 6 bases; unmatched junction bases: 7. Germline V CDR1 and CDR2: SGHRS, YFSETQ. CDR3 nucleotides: TGCGCCAGCAGCTTAACCCCGGGACTAGCGGGAGTCAATGAGCAGTTCTTC. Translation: CASSLTPGLAGVNEQFF.